Below are 17 T cell receptor beta chains sequenced from a single sample in a study of cytomegalovirus exposure and HLA in healthy donors. PCR used 60 Vbeta primers and 13 Jbeta primers. The data were produced by immunoSEQ multiplex PCR, yet TCRdb's version contains in-frame clones alone and is incomplete. The sample records about 130,000 clones, about 61% being singletons. The sequencing sample was made of PBMCs. These receptor sequences come from a woman in her 40s in good health and CMV-seronegative.

There are a few counts of this clone. The V call is TRBV6-5, the J call TRBJ1-1; TRBD1 aligns across 7 bases. The CDR3 has 15 amino acids. With 5 bases clipped from V and 1 base from J, the junction kept 7 bases outside the gene matches. The germline gives CDR1 MNHEY, CDR2 SVGAGI. The CDR3 DNA sequence: TGTGCCAGCAGTACAGGGGAGCGGCGGAACACTGAAGCTTTCTTT. Residues: CASSTGERRNTEAFF.

The chain recombines TRBV5-1 with TRBJ1-1; D is possibly TRBD1 (5 bases). The germline gives CDR1 SGHRS, CDR2 YFSETQ. The CDR3 extends over 14 amino acids. Trimming pared 6 bases from V and 1 base from J, leaving 13 bases between. The CDR3 spells CASTLGGGNTEAFF. CDR3 DNA: TGCGCCAGCACACTTGGGGGGGGGAACACTGAAGCTTTCTTT.

The rearrangement links TRBV5-1 to TRBJ2-7; 9 bases are shared with TRBD1. Germline V gene lookup returns CDR1 SGHRS and CDR2 YFSETQ. CDR3 length: 15 amino acids. Germline trimming cut 2 bases from V and 2 bases from J; bases unmatched to any gene: 5. The CDR3 region is CASSFATGGAYEQYF. DNA of the CDR3: TGCGCCAGCAGCTTTGCCACAGGGGGCGCCTACGAGCAGTACTTC.

The chain links TRBV5-1 to TRBJ2-7, with D possibly TRBD2 on 5 matching bases. Germline CDR1 is SGHRS and CDR2 is YFSETQ. The CDR3 sequence is 15 residues long. V lost 0 bases and J lost 0, with 10 bases in between. Here the CDR3 DNA reads TGCGCCAGCAGCTTGGTCGCAGGACTCTCCTACGAGCAGTACTTC. Encoded protein: CASSLVAGLSYEQYF.

J is TRBJ2-7 and V is TRBV7-8; a weak D match, TRBD1 (6 bases). CDR3 size: 12 residues. Germline assignment: CDR1 SGHVS and CDR2 FQNEAQ. The ends were cut back, 2 bases at V and 4 bases at J, with 6 bases in the middle. The CDR3 loop reads CASSLQGYEQYF. CDR3 in DNA: TGTGCCAGCAGCTTACAGGGGTACGAGCAGTACTTC.

As for this clone: Its ends do not fully match the called genes, so a read error is possible. CDR3 nucleotides: TGTGCCAGCAGCTTGCGAGGGCAAGAGGCCCAGTACTTC. Amino acid sequence: CASSLRGQEAQYF. The chain recombines TRBV7-9 with TRBJ2-5; the D gene is possibly TRBD2 (5 bases). CDR3 size: 13 residues. Germline V gene lookup returns CDR1 SEHNR and CDR2 FQNEAQ (reference sequence).

The gene calls are TRBV30 and TRBJ1-3, with a possible D match to TRBD1 (5 bases). The germline V and J ends were trimmed by 3 bases and 4 bases, with 16 bases remaining between them. The CDR3 loop spans 15 amino acids. CDR1 and CDR2 (germline): GTSNPN, SVGIG (reference sequence). The CDR3, as DNA: TGTGCCTGGAGCCTTCCCGGGACTTTAGGAAACACCATATATTTT. It translates to CAWSLPGTLGNTIYF. Full variable domain (outside the CDR3, taken from reference TRBV30 and TRBJ1-3): SQTIHQWPATLVQPVGSPLSLECTVEGTSNPNLYWYRQAAGRGLQLLFYSVGIGQISSEVPQNLSASRPQDRQFILSSKKLLLSDSGFYLCAWSLPGTLGNTIYFGEGSWLTVV.

V is TRBV18 and J is TRBJ1-1; 9 nucleotides agree with TRBD1. In germline, CDR1 is KGHSH, CDR2 LQKENI. This CDR3 has 15 amino acids. The junction had 8 bases not matched to a gene; V was cut back by 5 bases and J by 4 bases. The CDR3 DNA sequence: TGTGCCAGCTCAGGGGACAGGGTGGAGGTCACTGAAGCTTTCTTT. Translating gives CASSGDRVEVTEAFF.

The chain links TRBV7-8 to TRBJ1-1; possible D gene TRBD1, 5 bases. The CDR3 covers 15 residues. The V gene's germline CDR1 is SGHVS and CDR2 FQNEAQ. V lost 1 base to trimming and J lost 5 bases, with 14 bases between them. CDR3 loop: CASSLEGSGRTEAFF. Here the CDR3 DNA reads TGTGCCAGCAGCTTAGAAGGTTCAGGGCGGACTGAAGCTTTCTTT.

The chain carries TRBV6-4 and TRBJ1-6; D is unresolved. Germline V gene data show CDR1 as MRHNA and CDR2 as SNTAGT. This CDR3 has 11 amino acids. V was shortened by 4 bases and J by 10 bases, with 5 bases between the two germline ends. CDR3 bases: TGTGCCAGCAGTGTCAAATCACCCCTCCACTTT. This translates into CASSVKSPLHF.

The CDR3 is CASSVGEVSNQPQHF. The CDR3 bases are TGTGCCAGCAGCGTAGGTGAGGTTAGCAATCAGCCCCAGCATTTT. The J gene is TRBJ1-5, the V gene TRBV9, with D hard to call. Trimming removed 0 bases from V and 0 bases from J, with 7 bases in between. The CDR3 loop spans 15 amino acids. Looked up from germline, CDR1 is SGDLS and CDR2 is YYNGEE.

This clone is a singleton in its sample. The J gene is TRBJ1-5, the V gene TRBV6-4; 11 bases map to TRBD1. Per the germline V gene, CDR1 is MRHNA and CDR2 is SNTAGT. V lost 2 bases and J lost 2; bases outside the gene matches: 8. CDR3 length: 18 amino acids. The CDR3 sequence: CASSDPGTGGFRNQPQHF. The CDR3 DNA reads as TGTGCCAGCAGTGACCCCGGGACAGGGGGTTTTCGCAATCAGCCCCAGCATTTT.

The chain is built from TRBV9 and TRBJ1-2; 10 nucleotides line up with TRBD1. The CDR3 is 16 amino acids. Germline V gene sequence: CDR1 SGDLS, CDR2 YYNGEE. J was trimmed by 5 bases and V by 0 bases; bases with no gene match: 7. The CDR3 loop is CASSVVGTGEIYGYTF. CDR3 bases: TGTGCCAGCAGCGTAGTGGGGACAGGGGAGATTTATGGCTACACCTTC.

The chain couples TRBV29-1 to TRBJ2-5; 7 bases map to TRBD2. Trimming removed 5 bases from V and 7 bases from J; junction bases left unmatched: 4. The CDR3 spans 11 residues. Germline-derived CDR1 and CDR2 are SQVTM and ANQGSEA. The CDR3 nucleotides are TGCAGCGTTCAACCGGGAGGGACCCAGTACTTC. The encoded protein is CSVQPGGTQYF. Based on the CDR3 plus reference TRBV29-1 and TRBJ2-5, the full variable domain is SAVISQKPSRDICQRGTSLTIQCQVDSQVTMMFWYRQQPGQSLTLIATANQGSEATYESGFVIDKFPISRPNLTFSTLTVSNMSPEDSSIYLCSVQPGGTQYFGPGTRLLVL.

J is TRBJ2-7 and V is TRBV28, with TRBD1 identical over 11 bases. CDR3 length: 15 residues. CDR1 MDHEN and CDR2 SYDVKM come from the germline V gene. Germline trimming cut 3 bases from V and 0 bases from J; bases unmatched to any gene: 1. The CDR3, as DNA: TGTGCCAGCAGTTTGGGGACAGGGGGCTCCTACGAGCAGTACTTC. Its translation is CASSLGTGGSYEQYF.

CDR3 in DNA: TGTGCCATCGGGACAGGGCGAGAGCAGTACTTC. Amino acids: CAIGTGREQYF. This sequence joins TRBV10-3 and TRBJ2-7; 9 nucleotides align to TRBD1. V lost 8 bases and J lost 7; bases outside the gene matches: 3. The CDR3 sequence is 11 residues long. Per the germline V gene, CDR1 is ENHRY and CDR2 is SYGVKD.

The V and J genes are TRBV4-1 and TRBJ1-6; a weak D match, TRBD1 (6 bases). This CDR3 contains 15 residues. Trimming stripped 4 bases from V and 10 bases from J, with 17 bases between. Per germline, CDR1 MGHRA and CDR2 YSYEKL. The CDR3 DNA reads as TGCGCCAGCAGCCGTATACAGGGAAGAGAGTCACCCCTCCACTTT. It codes for CASSRIQGRESPLHF.